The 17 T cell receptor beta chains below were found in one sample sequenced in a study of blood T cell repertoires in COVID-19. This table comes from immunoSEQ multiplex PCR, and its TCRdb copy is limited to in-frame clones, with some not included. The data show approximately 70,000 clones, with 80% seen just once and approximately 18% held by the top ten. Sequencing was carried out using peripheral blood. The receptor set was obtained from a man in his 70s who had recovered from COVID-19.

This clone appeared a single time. CDR3 residues: CAWSSGYPSYEQYF. The CDR3 bases are TGTGCCTGGAGTTCAGGGTACCCTTCGTACGAGCAGTACTTC. This chain uses TRBV30 with TRBJ2-7; maybe TRBD1 (5 bases). Germline-derived CDR1 and CDR2 are GTSNPN and SVGIG (reference sequence). V was shortened by 2 bases and J by 4 bases, with 15 bases between the two germline ends. The CDR3 consists of 14 residues.

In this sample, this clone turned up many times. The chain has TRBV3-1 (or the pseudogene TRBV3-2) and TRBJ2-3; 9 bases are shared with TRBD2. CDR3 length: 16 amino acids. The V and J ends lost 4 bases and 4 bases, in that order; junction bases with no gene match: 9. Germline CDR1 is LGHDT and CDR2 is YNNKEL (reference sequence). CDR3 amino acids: CASSRNLAGDADTQYF. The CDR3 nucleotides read TGTGCCAGCAGCCGTAATTTAGCGGGAGACGCAGATACGCAGTATTTT.

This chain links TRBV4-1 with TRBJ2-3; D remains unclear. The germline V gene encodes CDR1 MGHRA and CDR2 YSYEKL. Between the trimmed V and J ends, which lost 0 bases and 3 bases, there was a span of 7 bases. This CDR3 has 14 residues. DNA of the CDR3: TGCGCCAGCAGCCAAGATCCCTCTACAGATACGCAGTATTTT. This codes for CASSQDPSTDTQYF.

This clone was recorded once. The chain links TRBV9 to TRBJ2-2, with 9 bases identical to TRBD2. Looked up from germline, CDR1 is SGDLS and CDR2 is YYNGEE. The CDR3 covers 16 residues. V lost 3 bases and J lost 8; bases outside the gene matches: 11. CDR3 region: CASSALGGLASGELFF. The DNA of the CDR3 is TGTGCCAGCAGCGCCCTAGGGGGACTAGCATCGGGGGAGCTGTTTTTT.

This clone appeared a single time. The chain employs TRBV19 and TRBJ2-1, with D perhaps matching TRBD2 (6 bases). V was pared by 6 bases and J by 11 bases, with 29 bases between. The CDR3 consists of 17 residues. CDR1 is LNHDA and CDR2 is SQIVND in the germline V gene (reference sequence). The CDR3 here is CASSPGHRAGEGEKQFF. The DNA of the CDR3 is TGTGCCAGTAGCCCGGGCCATCGAGCGGGCGAGGGAGAGAAGCAGTTCTTC. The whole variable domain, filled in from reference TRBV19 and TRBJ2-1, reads DGGITQSPKYLFRKEGQNVTLSCEQNLNHDAMYWYRQDPGQGLRLIYYSQIVNDFQKGDIAEGYSVSREKKESFPLTVTSAQKNPTAFYLCASSPGHRAGEGEKQFFGPGTRLTVL.

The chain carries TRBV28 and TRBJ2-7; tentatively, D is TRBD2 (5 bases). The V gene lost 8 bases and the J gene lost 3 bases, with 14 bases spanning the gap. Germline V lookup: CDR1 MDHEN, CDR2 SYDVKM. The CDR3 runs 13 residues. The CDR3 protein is CASGLGRVYEQYF. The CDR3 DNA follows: TGTGCCAGCGGCCTCGGGCGGGTCTACGAGCAGTACTTC.

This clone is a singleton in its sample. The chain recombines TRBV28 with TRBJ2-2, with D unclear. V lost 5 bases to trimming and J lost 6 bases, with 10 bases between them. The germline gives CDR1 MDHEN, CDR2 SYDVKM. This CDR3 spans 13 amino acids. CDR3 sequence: CASSLVLAGELFF. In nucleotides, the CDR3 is TGTGCCAGCAGTCTAGTTTTAGCCGGGGAGCTGTTTTTT.

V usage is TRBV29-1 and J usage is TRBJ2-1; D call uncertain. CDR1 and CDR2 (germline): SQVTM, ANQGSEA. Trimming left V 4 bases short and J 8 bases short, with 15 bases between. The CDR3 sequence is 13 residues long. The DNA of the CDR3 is TGCAGCGTTGGGCGAGACTTAGAAGATGAGCAGTTCTTC. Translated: CSVGRDLEDEQFF.

The CDR3, as DNA: TGTGCCAGCAGTTACTCCACGGGACAGGGGTGGAACACCATATATTTT. Translation gives CASSYSTGQGWNTIYF. J is TRBJ1-3 and V is TRBV6-5; 10 positions agree with TRBD1. The J segment lost 7 bases and the V segment lost 0 bases, leaving 6 bases of the junction unmatched. Germline values: CDR1 MNHEY, CDR2 SVGAGI. There are 16 residues in the CDR3.

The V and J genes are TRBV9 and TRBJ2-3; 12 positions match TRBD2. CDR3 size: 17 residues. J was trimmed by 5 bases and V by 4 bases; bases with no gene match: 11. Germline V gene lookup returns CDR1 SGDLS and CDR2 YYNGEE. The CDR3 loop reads CASSSRETSGGGDTQYF. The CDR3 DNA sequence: TGTGCCAGCAGCTCCCGCGAGACTAGCGGGGGCGGAGATACGCAGTATTTT.

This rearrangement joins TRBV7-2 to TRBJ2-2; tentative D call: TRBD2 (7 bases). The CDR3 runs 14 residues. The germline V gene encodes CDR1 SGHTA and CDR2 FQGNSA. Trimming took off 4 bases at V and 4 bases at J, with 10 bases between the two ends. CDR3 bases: TGTGCCAGCAGCTGGGGGGGCCTCACCGGGGAGCTGTTTTTT. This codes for CASSWGGLTGELFF. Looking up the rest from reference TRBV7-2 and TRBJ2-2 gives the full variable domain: GAGVSQSPSNKVTEKGKDVELRCDPISGHTALYWYRQSLGQGLEFLIYFQGNSAPDKSGLPSDRFSAERTGGSVSTLTIQRTQQEDSAVYLCASSWGGLTGELFFGEGSRLTVL.

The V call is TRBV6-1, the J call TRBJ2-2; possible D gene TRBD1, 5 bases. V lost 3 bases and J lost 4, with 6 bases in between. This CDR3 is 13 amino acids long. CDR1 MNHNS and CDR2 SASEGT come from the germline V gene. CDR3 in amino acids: CASSDRATGELFF. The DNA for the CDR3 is TGTGCCAGCAGTGACAGGGCCACCGGGGAGCTGTTTTTT.

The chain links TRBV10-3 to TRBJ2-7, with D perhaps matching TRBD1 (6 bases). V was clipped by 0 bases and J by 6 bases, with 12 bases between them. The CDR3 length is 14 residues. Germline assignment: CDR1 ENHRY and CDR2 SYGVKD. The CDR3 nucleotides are TGTGCCATCAGTGAGTCGTGGACAGCCATCGAGCAGTACTTC. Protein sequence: CAISESWTAIEQYF.

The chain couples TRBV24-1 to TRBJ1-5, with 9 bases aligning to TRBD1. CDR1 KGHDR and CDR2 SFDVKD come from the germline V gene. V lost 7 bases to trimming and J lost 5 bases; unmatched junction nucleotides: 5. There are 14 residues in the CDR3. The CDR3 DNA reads TGTGCCACCAGGGGGACAGGGTTTGATCAGCCCCAGCATTTT. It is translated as CATRGTGFDQPQHF.

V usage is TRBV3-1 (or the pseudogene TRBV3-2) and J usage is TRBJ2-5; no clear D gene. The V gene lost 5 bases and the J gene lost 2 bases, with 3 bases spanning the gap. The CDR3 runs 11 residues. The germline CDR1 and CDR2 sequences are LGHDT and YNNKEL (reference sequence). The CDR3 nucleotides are TGTGCCAGCAGCTCTCAAGAGACCCAGTACTTC. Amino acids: CASSSQETQYF.

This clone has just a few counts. The CDR3 here is CASSQLSDRFNGYTF. The CDR3 DNA is TGTGCCAGCAGCCAATTAAGCGACAGGTTTAATGGCTACACCTTC. The chain joins TRBV3-1 (or the pseudogene TRBV3-2) to TRBJ1-2; possibly TRBD1 for D (6 bases). CDR3 size: 15 residues. CDR1 is LGHDT and CDR2 is YNNKEL in the germline V gene (reference sequence). Between the trimmed V and J ends, which lost 2 bases and 6 bases, there was a span of 16 bases.

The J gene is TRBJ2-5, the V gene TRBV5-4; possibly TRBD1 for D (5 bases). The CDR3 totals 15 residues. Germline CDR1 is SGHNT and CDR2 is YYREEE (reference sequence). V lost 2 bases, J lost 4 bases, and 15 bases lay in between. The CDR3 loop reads CASSFGRGQVETQYF. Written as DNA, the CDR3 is TGTGCCAGCAGCTTTGGAAGGGGTCAGGTAGAGACCCAGTACTTC.